The clone carrying this T cell receptor (beta chain) was recorded a few times. What it binds is not known. Regarding time point: sample taken at primary tumor resection. Samples were obtained from approximately 72 donors, all untreated early-stage non-small cell lung cancer patients. This specimen belongs to a study of spatial heterogeneity in lung cancer. Study-wide context: In the raw reads, each unique TCR and UMI combination was present more than ten times on average.

Germline V CDR1 and CDR2: MDHEN, SYDVKM. The CDR3 consists of 15 residues. V lost 3 bases to trimming and J lost 0 bases, with 11 bases between them. Study-wide findings and caveats: For expanded intratumoral alpha and beta TCRs, counts tracked tumor mutation counts.

Using its own MiXCR run on the 5' RACE reads, TCRdb lists one record per CDR3 protein. The profile covers roughly 1,500 distinct CDR3 sequences, with less than 20% appearing a single time and about 47% taken by the ten largest. The V and J genes are TRBV28 and TRBJ1-1; no clear D. Sequences were derived from lung tumor tissue, sampled at surgery. The clonotype originates from a male donor with early-stage non-small cell lung cancer. The CDR3 here is CASSFWAPMNTEAFF. Here the CDR3 DNA reads TGTGCCAGCAGTTTTTGGGCGCCGATGAACACTGAAGCTTTCTTT.